This entry is about one T cell receptor (beta chain). Via MiXCR, TCRdb re-called the 5' RACE reads, giving one row per CDR3 protein. The table includes 250,000 to 300,000 distinct CDR3 sequences, 20% detected once. The sample is drawn from a study of CD8 T cells in ankylosing spondylitis. Germline CDR1 is DFQATT and CDR2 is SNEGSKA (reference sequence). The CDR3 spans 15 residues. V lost 2 bases to trimming and J lost 4 bases, with 15 bases between them. Specimen: blood, either unsorted or a sorted T cell fraction (not recorded which). J is TRBJ2-1 and V is TRBV20-1; D remains unclear. This receptor was taken from a male donor with ankylosing spondylitis or in good health (not recorded which). CDR3 loop: CSARSPGAGYNEQFF. CDR3 sequence (DNA): TGCAGTGCTAGAAGTCCCGGTGCTGGATACAATGAGCAGTTCTTC.